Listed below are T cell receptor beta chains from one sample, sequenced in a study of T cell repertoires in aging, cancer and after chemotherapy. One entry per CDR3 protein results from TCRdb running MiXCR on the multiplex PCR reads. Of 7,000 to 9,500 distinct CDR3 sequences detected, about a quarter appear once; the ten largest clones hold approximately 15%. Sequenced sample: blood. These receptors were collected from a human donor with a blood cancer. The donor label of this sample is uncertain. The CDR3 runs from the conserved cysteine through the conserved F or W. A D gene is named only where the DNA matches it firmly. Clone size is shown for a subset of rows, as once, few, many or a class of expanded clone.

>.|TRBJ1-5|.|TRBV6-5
TGTGCCAGCAGCGGACGGATCAATCAGCCCCAGCATTTT
CASSGRINQPQHF
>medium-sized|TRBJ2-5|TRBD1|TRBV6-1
TGTGCCAGCAACTCCAAGGCGACAGGGACAGAGACCCAGTACTTC
CASNSKATGTETQYF
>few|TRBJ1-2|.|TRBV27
TGTGCCAGCAGTTTCGCGGGGGGCGTAATCTACACCTTC
CASSFAGGVIYTF
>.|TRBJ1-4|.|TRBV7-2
TGTGCCAGCAGCCCGCGACAGGCCCCCAATGAAAAACTGTTTTTT
CASSPRQAPNEKLFF
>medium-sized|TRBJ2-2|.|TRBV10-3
TGTGCCATCAGTGGAGAAGGCACCGGGGAGCTGTTTTTT
CAISGEGTGELFF
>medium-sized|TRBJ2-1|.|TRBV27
TGTGCCAGCAGTTCAGGCACTCTTAACAATGAGCAGTTCTTC
CASSSGTLNNEQFF
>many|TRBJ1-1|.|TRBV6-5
TGTGCCACCAGACGGTTGAACACTGAAGCTTTCTTT
CATRRLNTEAFF
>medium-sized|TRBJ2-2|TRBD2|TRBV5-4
TGTGCCAGCAGCTTGGAACTAGCGGCAGCATCCACCGGGGAGCTGTTTTTT
CASSLELAAASTGELFF
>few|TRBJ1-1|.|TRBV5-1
TGCGCCAGCAGCTTAGCGCCGGCGAACACTGAAGCTTTCTTT
CASSLAPANTEAFF
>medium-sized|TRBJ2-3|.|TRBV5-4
TGTGCCAGCAGCTTAGCGGGGAGGGGGTTCACAGATACGCAGTATTTT
CASSLAGRGFTDTQYF
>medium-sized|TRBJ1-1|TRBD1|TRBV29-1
TGCAGCGTTTACAGACAGGGGGCTGAGAACACTGAAGCTTTCTTT
CSVYRQGAENTEAFF
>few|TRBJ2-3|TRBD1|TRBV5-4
TGTGCCAGCAAGATGGGACAGTACACAGATACGCAGTATTTT
CASKMGQYTDTQYF
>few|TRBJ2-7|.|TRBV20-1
TGCAGTGCTAGAGCCGAACGGAGCAGGGCCGAGCAGTACTTC
CSARAERSRAEQYF
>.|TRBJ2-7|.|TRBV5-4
TGCGCCAGCAGCTTGATGGGGACACAAGCCTCCTACGAGCAGTACTTC
CASSLMGTQASYEQYF
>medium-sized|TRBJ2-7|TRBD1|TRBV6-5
TGTGCCAGCACCAAACAGGGGGCCAACGAGCAGTACTTC
CASTKQGANEQYF
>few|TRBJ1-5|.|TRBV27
TGTGCCAGCAGTAGCCTAGGGCAGCCCCAGCATTTT
CASSSLGQPQHF
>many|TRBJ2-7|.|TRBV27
TGTGCCAGCAGTTTACGGAATTCCTACGAGCAGTACTTC
CASSLRNSYEQYF
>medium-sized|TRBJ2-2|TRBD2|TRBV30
TGTGCCTGGTCCTTCGGGAGCGGGAGAAGAAACACCGGGGAGCTGTTTTTT
CAWSFGSGRRNTGELFF
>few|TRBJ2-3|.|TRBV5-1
TGCGCCAGCAGCTTGCATGCCGGGTCAGGCGATACGCAGTATTTT
CASSLHAGSGDTQYF
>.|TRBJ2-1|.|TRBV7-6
TGTGCTAGCAGCTCCCGTAGTGGCAATGAGCAGTTCTTC
CASSSRSGNEQFF
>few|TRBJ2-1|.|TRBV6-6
TGTGCCAGCAGTTCCCCGAAGGAGGGCCTCCAACAGCAGTTCTTC
CASSSPKEGLQQQFF
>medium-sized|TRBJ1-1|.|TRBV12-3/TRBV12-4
TGTGCCAGCAGTACCTTGACAGAGAACACTGAAGCTTTCTTT
CASSTLTENTEAFF
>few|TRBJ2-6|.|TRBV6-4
TGTGCCAGCAGTGACAGACCTGGGGCCAACGTCCTGACTTTC
CASSDRPGANVLTF
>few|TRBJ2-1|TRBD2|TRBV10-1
TGCGCCAGCAGTGATGGAGCGGGAGTCTCCTACAATGAGCAGTTCTTC
CASSDGAGVSYNEQFF
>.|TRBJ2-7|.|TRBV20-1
TGCAGTGCTACACTAGACTCCTACGAGCAGTACTTC
CSATLDSYEQYF
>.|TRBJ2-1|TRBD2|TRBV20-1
TGCAGTGCTAGAGACCCGACTAGCGGCCCTAACAATGAGCAGTTCTTC
CSARDPTSGPNNEQFF